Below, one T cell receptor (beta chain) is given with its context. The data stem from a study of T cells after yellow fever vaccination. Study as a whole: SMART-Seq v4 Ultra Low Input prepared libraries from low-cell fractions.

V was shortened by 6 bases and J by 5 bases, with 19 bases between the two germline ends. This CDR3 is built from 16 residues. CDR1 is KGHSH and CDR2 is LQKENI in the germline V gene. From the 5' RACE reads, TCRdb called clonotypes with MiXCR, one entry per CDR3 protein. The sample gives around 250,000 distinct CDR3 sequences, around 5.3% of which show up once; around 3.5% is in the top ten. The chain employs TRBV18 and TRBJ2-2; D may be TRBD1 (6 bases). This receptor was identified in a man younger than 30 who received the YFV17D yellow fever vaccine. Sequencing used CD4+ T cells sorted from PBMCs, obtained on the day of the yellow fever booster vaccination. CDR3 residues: CASSATQGPTTGELFF. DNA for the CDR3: TGTGCCAGCTCGGCGACACAGGGCCCCACGACCGGGGAGCTGTTTTTT.